This TCR beta chain stems from a study of blood T cell repertoires in COVID-19. Looking at the study overall: Acute-phase and convalescent COVID-19 samples originated in the United States, Italy and Spain. In each case, the material was cDNA or gDNA derived from T cells, B-cell-depleted T cells, or PBMCs.

TCRdb's table, derived via immunoSEQ multiplex PCR, lists solely in-frame clones and lacks some. Of about 260,000 clones in the sample, 80% to 90% were seen once. Trimming took 4 bases from V and 2 from J, leaving 21 bases between them. Germline CDR1 and CDR2: GTSNPN and SVGIG (reference sequence). The length of the CDR3 is 17 residues. The chain joins TRBV30 to TRBJ1-3; D is possibly TRBD1 (6 bases). The sequence derives from a woman in her 40s with acute or convalescent COVID-19. Sequenced material: peripheral blood. CDR3: CAWNGGGQGSPGNTIYF. The DNA of the CDR3 is TGTGCCTGGAATGGGGGGGGGCAGGGGAGTCCTGGAAACACCATATATTTT. The variable domain in full, completed from reference TRBV30 and TRBJ1-3, reads SQTIHQWPATLVQPVGSPLSLECTVEGTSNPNLYWYRQAAGRGLQLLFYSVGIGQISSEVPQNLSASRPQDRQFILSSKKLLLSDSGFYLCAWNGGGQGSPGNTIYFGEGSWLTVV.